This T cell receptor (beta chain) was profiled in a study of Graves' ophthalmopathy and Graves' hyperthyroidism. Study-wide background: Peripheral blood was gathered at first diagnosis, ahead of any treatment whatsoever. Study-level findings and limits: Distinction of ophthalmopathy from stable hyperthyroidism by a 13-signature model reached approximately 89% sensitivity and 75% to 84% specificity. For predicting ophthalmopathy progression, the model had 60% to 71% sensitivity and nearly 75% specificity.

V lost 6 bases and J lost 7; bases outside the gene matches: 11. This CDR3 has 15 residues. CDR1 is SGHTA, CDR2 FQGNSA, per germline. To note about this clonotype: Its specificity is unknown.

The TCR beta CDR3 regions underwent amplification from RNA transcripts. A first-round RT-PCR used HTBI primers, followed by a second-round multiplex PCR. TCRdb re-derived calls from the multiplex PCR reads in MiXCR, one entry per CDR3 protein. The sample records 650,000 to 900,000 distinct CDR3 sequences, roughly two fifths being singletons. Sequenced sample: peripheral blood. The rearrangement joins TRBV7-2 to TRBJ1-2, with TRBD1 matching over 10 bases. The clonotype was recovered from an adult man with Graves' ophthalmopathy. CDR3 sequence (DNA): TGTGCCAGCAGTCTGGTGACAGGGGGCCTCCGTGGCTACACCTTC. It specifies CASSLVTGGLRGYTF. Full variable domain (remainder filled in from reference TRBV7-2 and TRBJ1-2): GAGVSQSPSNKVTEKGKDVELRCDPISGHTALYWYRQSLGQGLEFLIYFQGNSAPDKSGLPSDRFSAERTGGSVSTLTIQRTQQEDSAVYLCASSLVTGGLRGYTFGSGTRLTVV.